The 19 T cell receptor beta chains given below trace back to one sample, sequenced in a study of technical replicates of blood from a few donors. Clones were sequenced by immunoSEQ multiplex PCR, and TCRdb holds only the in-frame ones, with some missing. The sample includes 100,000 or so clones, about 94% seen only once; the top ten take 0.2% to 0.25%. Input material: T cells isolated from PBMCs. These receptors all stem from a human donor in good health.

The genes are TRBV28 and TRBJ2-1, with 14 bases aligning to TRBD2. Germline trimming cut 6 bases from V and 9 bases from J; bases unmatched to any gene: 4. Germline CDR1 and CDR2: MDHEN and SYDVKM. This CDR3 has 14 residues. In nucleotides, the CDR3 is TGTGCCAGCAGGACTAGCGGGAGGGCCGTTGAGCAGTTCTTC. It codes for CASRTSGRAVEQFF.

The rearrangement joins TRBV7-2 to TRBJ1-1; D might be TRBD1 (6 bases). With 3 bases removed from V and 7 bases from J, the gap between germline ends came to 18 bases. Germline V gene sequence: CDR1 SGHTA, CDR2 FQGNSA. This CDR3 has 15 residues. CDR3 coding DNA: TGTGCCAGCAGCTTCCCCCTATACAGGGTAGGTGAAGCTTTCTTT. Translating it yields CASSFPLYRVGEAFF. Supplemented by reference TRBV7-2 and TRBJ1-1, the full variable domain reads GAGVSQSPSNKVTEKGKDVELRCDPISGHTALYWYRQSLGQGLEFLIYFQGNSAPDKSGLPSDRFSAERTGGSVSTLTIQRTQQEDSAVYLCASSFPLYRVGEAFFGQGTRLTVV.

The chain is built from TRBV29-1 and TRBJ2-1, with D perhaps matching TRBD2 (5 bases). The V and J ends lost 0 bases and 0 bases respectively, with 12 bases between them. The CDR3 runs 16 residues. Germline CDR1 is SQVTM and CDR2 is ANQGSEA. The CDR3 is CSVEEGSAHSYNEQFF. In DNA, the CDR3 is TGCAGCGTTGAAGAAGGGAGCGCACACTCCTACAATGAGCAGTTCTTC.

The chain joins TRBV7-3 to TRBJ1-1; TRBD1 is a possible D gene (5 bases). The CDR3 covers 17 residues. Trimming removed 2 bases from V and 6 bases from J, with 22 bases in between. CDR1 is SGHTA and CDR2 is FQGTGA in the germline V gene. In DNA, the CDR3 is TGTGCCAGCAGCTTATCTGGGGCCGGGGGAGCTTTCTCTGAAGCTTTCTTT. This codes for CASSLSGAGGAFSEAFF.

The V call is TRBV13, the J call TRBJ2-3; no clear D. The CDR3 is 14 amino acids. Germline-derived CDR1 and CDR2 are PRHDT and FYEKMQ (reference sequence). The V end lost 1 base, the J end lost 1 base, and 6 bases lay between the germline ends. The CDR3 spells CASSLEPGTDTQYF. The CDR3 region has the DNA TGTGCCAGCAGCTTAGAGCCGGGCACAGATACGCAGTATTTT.

In DNA form, the CDR3 reads TGTGCCAGCAGAGGACAGGGACGGGGCGGGGAGCTGTTTTTT. It yields the protein CASRGQGRGGELFF. This rearrangement joins TRBV6-6 to TRBJ2-2; 8 bases are a match to TRBD1. Germline CDR1 MNHNY, CDR2 SVGAGI (reference sequence). The length of the CDR3 is 14 residues. With V trimmed by 6 bases and J by 7 bases, 7 bases remained unmatched.

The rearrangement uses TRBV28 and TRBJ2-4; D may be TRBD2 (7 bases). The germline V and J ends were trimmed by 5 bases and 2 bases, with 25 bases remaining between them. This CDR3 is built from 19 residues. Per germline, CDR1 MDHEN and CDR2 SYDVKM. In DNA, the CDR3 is TGTGCCAGCAGTATCAAGGGGGGGTGGGGGATCGGGCCCAAAAACATTCAGTACTTC. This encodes CASSIKGGWGIGPKNIQYF. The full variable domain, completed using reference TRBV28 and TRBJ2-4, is DVKVTQSSRYLVKRTGEKVFLECVQDMDHENMFWYRQDPGLGLRLIYFSYDVKMKEKGDIPEGYSVSREKKERFSLILESASTNQTSMYLCASSIKGGWGIGPKNIQYFGAGTRLSVL.

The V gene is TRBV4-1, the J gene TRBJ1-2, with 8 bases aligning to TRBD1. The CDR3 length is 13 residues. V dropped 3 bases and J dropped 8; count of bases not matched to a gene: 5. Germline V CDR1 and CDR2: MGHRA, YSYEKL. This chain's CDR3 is CASSQETGAGYTF. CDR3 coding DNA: TGCGCCAGCAGCCAGGAGACAGGGGCCGGCTACACCTTC.

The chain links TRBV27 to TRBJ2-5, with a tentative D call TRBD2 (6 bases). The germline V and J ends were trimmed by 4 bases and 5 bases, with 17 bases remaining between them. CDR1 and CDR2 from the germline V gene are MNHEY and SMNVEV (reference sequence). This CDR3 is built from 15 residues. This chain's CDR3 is CASSSHFGSFETQYF. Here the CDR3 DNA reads TGTGCCAGCAGTTCCCACTTCGGGAGCTTTGAGACCCAGTACTTC.

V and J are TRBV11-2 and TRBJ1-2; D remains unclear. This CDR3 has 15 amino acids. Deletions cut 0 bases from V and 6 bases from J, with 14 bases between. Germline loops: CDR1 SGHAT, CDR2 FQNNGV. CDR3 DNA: TGTGCCAGCAGCTTAGATCGACAAGGTCCCGATGGCTACACCTTC. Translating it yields CASSLDRQGPDGYTF.

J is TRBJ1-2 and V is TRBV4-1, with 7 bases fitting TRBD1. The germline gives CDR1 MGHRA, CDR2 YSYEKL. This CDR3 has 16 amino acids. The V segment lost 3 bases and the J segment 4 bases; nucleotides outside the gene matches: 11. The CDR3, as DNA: TGCGCCAGCAGCCAGGGGGGACAGAGACTTTCCTATGGCTACACCTTC. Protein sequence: CASSQGGQRLSYGYTF.

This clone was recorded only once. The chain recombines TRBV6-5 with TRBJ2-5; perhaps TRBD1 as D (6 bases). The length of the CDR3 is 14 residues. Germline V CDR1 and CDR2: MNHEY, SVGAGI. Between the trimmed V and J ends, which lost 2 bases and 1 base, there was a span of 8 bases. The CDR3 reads CASSYGTTQETQYF. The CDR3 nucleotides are TGTGCCAGCAGTTACGGGACAACCCAAGAGACCCAGTACTTC.

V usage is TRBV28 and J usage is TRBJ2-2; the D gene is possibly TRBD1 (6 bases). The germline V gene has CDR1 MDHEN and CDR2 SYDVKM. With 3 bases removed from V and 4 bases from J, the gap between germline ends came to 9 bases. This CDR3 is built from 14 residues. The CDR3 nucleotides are TGTGCCAGCAGTTTTCAGGGGATCACCGGGGAGCTGTTTTTT. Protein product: CASSFQGITGELFF.

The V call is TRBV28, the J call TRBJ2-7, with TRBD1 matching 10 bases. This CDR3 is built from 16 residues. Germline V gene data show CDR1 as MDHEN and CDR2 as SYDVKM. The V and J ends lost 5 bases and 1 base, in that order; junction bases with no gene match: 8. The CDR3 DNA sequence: TGTGCCAGCAGTCTCCTCCAGGGACAGGGGTCCTACGAGCAGTACTTC. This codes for CASSLLQGQGSYEQYF. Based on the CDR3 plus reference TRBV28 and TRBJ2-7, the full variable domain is DVKVTQSSRYLVKRTGEKVFLECVQDMDHENMFWYRQDPGLGLRLIYFSYDVKMKEKGDIPEGYSVSREKKERFSLILESASTNQTSMYLCASSLLQGQGSYEQYFGPGTRLTVT.

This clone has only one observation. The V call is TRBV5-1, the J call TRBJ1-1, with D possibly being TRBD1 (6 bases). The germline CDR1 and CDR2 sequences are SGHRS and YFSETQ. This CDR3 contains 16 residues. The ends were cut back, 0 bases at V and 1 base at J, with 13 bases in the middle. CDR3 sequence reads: CASSLVGGQTNTEAFF. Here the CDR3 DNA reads TGCGCCAGCAGCTTGGTCGGCGGACAGACGAACACTGAAGCTTTCTTT.

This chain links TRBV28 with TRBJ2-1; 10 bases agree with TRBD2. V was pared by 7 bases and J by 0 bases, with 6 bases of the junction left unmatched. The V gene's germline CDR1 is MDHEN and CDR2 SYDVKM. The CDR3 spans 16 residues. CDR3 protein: CASKASGGSSYNEQFF. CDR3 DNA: TGTGCCAGCAAGGCTAGCGGGGGTAGCTCCTACAATGAGCAGTTCTTC. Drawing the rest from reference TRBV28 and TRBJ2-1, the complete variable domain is DVKVTQSSRYLVKRTGEKVFLECVQDMDHENMFWYRQDPGLGLRLIYFSYDVKMKEKGDIPEGYSVSREKKERFSLILESASTNQTSMYLCASKASGGSSYNEQFFGPGTRLTVL.

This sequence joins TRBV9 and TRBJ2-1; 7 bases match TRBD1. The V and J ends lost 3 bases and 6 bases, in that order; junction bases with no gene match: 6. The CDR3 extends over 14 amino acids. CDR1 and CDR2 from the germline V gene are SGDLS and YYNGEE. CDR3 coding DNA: TGTGCCAGCAGCGGAGGGACAGTTCGCAATGAGCAGTTCTTC. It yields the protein CASSGGTVRNEQFF.

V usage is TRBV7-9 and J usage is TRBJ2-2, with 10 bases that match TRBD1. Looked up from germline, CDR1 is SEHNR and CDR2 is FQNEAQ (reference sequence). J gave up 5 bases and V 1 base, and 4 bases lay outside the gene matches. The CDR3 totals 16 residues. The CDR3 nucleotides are TGTGCCAGCAGCTTAGGGCCGGGACAGGGGACCGGGGAGCTGTTTTTT. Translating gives CASSLGPGQGTGELFF.

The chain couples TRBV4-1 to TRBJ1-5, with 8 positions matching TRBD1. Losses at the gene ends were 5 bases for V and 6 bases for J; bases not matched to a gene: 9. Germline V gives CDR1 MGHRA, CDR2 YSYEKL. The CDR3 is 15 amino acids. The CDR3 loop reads CASSSRDRTGQPQHF. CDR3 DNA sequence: TGCGCCAGCAGCTCCCGGGACAGGACAGGTCAGCCCCAGCATTTT.